These T cell receptor beta chains were read from a single sample in a study of blood T cell repertoires in COVID-19. The repertoire was sequenced with immunoSEQ multiplex PCR; TCRdb's copy has only in-frame clones and lacks some. The sample carries about 120,000 clones, 79% recorded once. Sequencing used peripheral blood. These TCRs come from a woman older than 75 with acute or convalescent COVID-19. Each CDR3 is given with its conserved first and last residue. The order of the fields is V gene, J gene, D gene, CDR3 protein. The D gene is left open where the match is weak.

>TRBV6-1|TRBJ2-2|.
CASSDLGPYAGELFF
>TRBV7-2|TRBJ1-3|.
CASSLVSGRWGNTIYF
>TRBV9|TRBJ1-4|.
CASSVGGTTNEKLFF
>TRBV10-1|TRBJ2-1|.
CASSEGGARNEQFF
>TRBV18|TRBJ1-1|.
CASSPNGGRDTEAFF
>TRBV11-1|TRBJ2-3|TRBD2
CASSLNSAGVGDTQYF
>TRBV5-1|TRBJ1-1|TRBD1
CASSLAGGGTEAFF
>TRBV6-6|TRBJ1-1|.
CASSFQRGGRTEAFF
>TRBV27|TRBJ1-6|TRBD1
CASRTGIRSPLHF
>TRBV19|TRBJ1-6|TRBD1
CASSFLQGPSNSPLHF
>TRBV7-2|TRBJ2-2|TRBD2
CASSLRLAGANTGELFF
>TRBV6-2/TRBV6-3|TRBJ2-7|.
CASSYYLFYEQYF
>TRBV27|TRBJ2-7|.
CASSLKWGPYEQYF
>TRBV19|TRBJ1-1|TRBD1
CASDGTGNTEAFF
>TRBV6-2/TRBV6-3|TRBJ1-5|.
CASSLWDKNQPQHF
>TRBV9|TRBJ2-5|TRBD2
CASSVFGLAGKETQYF
>TRBV7-8|TRBJ1-3|TRBD1
CASSLSWTGGNTIYF
>TRBV27|TRBJ2-7|TRBD1
CAILWVRLQGAYEQYF
>TRBV7-3|TRBJ2-3|.
CASSLMGLTDTQYF
>TRBV6-5|TRBJ1-2|.
CASSYSNVMEAYGYTF
>TRBV30|TRBJ1-2|.
CAWSAPGTPAGGGYTF
>TRBV7-2|TRBJ2-2|.
CASSLGPTGELFF
>TRBV28|TRBJ2-5|TRBD1
CASSSSSGGRETQYF
>TRBV3-1/TRBV3-2|TRBJ1-1|TRBD1
CASSRGDRNTEAFF
>TRBV6-2/TRBV6-3|TRBJ2-3|TRBD2
CASSYGASGSLDTQYF
>TRBV6-2/TRBV6-3|TRBJ2-6|.
CASSPGTSGANVLTF
>TRBV19|TRBJ2-3|.
CASRSDSSHTQYF
>TRBV7-6|TRBJ2-2|TRBD1
CASSPDRAITGELFF
>TRBV5-1|TRBJ2-2|.
CASSSSSAAGIGELFF
>TRBV5-5|TRBJ2-1|TRBD1
CASSLEGQEYNEQFF
>TRBV19|TRBJ2-2|.
CASRTDANTGELFF
>TRBV5-6|TRBJ2-3|.
CASSTGTSPDTDTQYF
>TRBV7-2|TRBJ1-2|.
CASSQSPVVNYGYTF
>TRBV14|TRBJ2-5|.
CASSQVRETQYF
>TRBV6-5|TRBJ2-5|TRBD1
CASRKTGGKETQYF
>TRBV6-5|TRBJ2-7|.
CASMTVKGNEQYF
>TRBV19|TRBJ1-3|.
CASRTGGGNTIYF
>TRBV4-3|TRBJ2-3|TRBD2
CASSQEASGGFADTQYF
>TRBV18|TRBJ1-2|.
CASSPEGSYGYTF
>TRBV5-1|TRBJ2-2|.
CATSSGQGNTGELFF
>TRBV7-2|TRBJ2-3|.
CASSLVRNTQYF
>TRBV5-1|TRBJ2-7|.
CASSFAEDYEQYF
>TRBV7-2|TRBJ2-5|.
CASSFVGRGTQYF
>TRBV12-3/TRBV12-4|TRBJ2-2|.
CASSSYPTGELFF
>TRBV5-1|TRBJ2-2|TRBD1
CASSLQGAAGELFF
>TRBV2|TRBJ2-1|TRBD2
CARQREGSSYNEQFF
>TRBV6-1|TRBJ1-4|.
CASSENRWVPGANEKLFF
>TRBV11-1|TRBJ1-1|TRBD1
CASSGDRGSEAFF